This paragraph covers one T cell receptor beta chain sequence. Random hexamers were used to reverse transcribe the RNA input (roughly 0.5 to 1 ug). TCRdb reanalysed the immunoSEQ multiplex PCR reads using MiXCR and keeps one entry per CDR3 protein. The table includes around 200,000 distinct CDR3 sequences, approximately 95% detected once. These data belong to a study of CD8 T cells in Susac syndrome. The CDR3 has 13 amino acids. Trimming pared 4 bases from V and 8 bases from J, leaving 11 bases between. CDR1 and CDR2 (germline): LGHDT, YNNKEL (reference sequence). Sequences were obtained from CD4+ T cells from PBMCs. The chain has TRBV3-1 and TRBJ1-4; no definite D call. This receptor was taken from a human donor in good health. As DNA, the CDR3 is TGTGCCAGCAGCCCGAACGGGAGGGAAAAACTGTTTTTT. As protein: CASSPNGREKLFF. Looking up the rest from reference TRBV3-1 and TRBJ1-4 gives the full variable domain: DTAVSQTPKYLVTQMGNDKSIKCEQNLGHDTMYWYKQDSKKFLKIMFSYNNKELIINETVPNRFSPKSPDKAHLNLHINSLELGDSAVYFCASSPNGREKLFFGSGTQLSVL.